This TCR beta chain came from a study of OX40 agonist ivuxolimab in advanced cancers. Overall study: Partial responses were recorded for three patients, including one with hepatocellular carcinoma and two with cutaneous melanoma.

The germline V and J ends were trimmed by 6 bases and 1 base, with 15 bases remaining between them. In germline, CDR1 is MNHEY, CDR2 SVGAGI. The CDR3 sequence is 15 residues long. About this clone: Antigen specificity is unknown.

Only in-frame clones appear in the TCRdb table, and some are missing; sequencing was by immunoSEQ multiplex PCR. The profile shows over 75,000 clones, approximately 90% of them singletons. Points from the study as a whole: At doses 0.1 to 3.0 mg/kg, CD4+ and CD8+ clones expanded.

The genes are TRBV6-5 and TRBJ1-2, with D perhaps matching TRBD1 (6 bases). Sequences were derived from CD4+ or CD8+ T cells sorted from blood, sampled in a trial of the OX40 agonist ivuxolimab. This TCR was recovered from an adult with an advanced solid tumor such as melanoma, head and neck, liver or kidney cancer. The CDR3 DNA is TGTGCCAGCAGGGGGGAAAGGGGGGTTAACTATGGCTACACCTTC. This gives the protein CASRGERGVNYGYTF.